These 27 T cell receptor beta chains were all obtained from the same sample, sequenced in a study of shared clonotypes between healthy human individuals. As defined, naive CD8 cells were CD45RO-negative and positively selected for CCR7, with terminally differentiated effector memory CD45RA+ cells excluded. The method was immunoSEQ multiplex PCR; TCRdb's version includes in-frame clones alone and lacks a portion of them. In the table there are hundreds of thousands of clones, 85% to 95% of which are singletons. Sample: naive CD8+ T cells sorted from blood. The source is a woman aged 30 to 39 in good health.

The sample holds one count of this clone. The chain couples TRBV5-6 to TRBJ1-2; D possibly corresponds to TRBD1 (5 bases). Germline values: CDR1 SGHDT, CDR2 YYEEEE. The CDR3 consists of 14 residues. Trimming left V 0 bases short and J 4 bases short, with 10 bases between. The CDR3 sequence is CASSLGQILYGYTF. As DNA, the CDR3 is TGTGCCAGCAGCTTGGGACAGATCCTCTATGGCTACACCTTC.

The V and J genes are TRBV10-3 and TRBJ1-2, with D maybe TRBD1 (5 bases). The germline V and J ends were trimmed by 3 bases and 4 bases, with 15 bases remaining between them. Germline V gene sequence: CDR1 ENHRY, CDR2 SYGVKD. The CDR3 is made up of 15 amino acids. The CDR3 is CAISDGPGGAYGYTF. For the CDR3, the DNA is TGTGCCATCAGTGATGGACCTGGGGGAGCCTATGGCTACACCTTC.

This clone was counted only a few times. V and J are TRBV2 and TRBJ1-1; 7 bases map to TRBD1. The V gene end was trimmed by 4 bases and the J gene end by 8 bases; junction bases not matched to a gene: 1. Germline V CDR1 and CDR2: SNHLY, FYNNEI. CDR3 length: 11 amino acids. The CDR3 loop reads CASSGGQEAFF. The CDR3 DNA reads TGTGCCAGCAGTGGGGGACAGGAAGCTTTCTTT. Variable domain in full (rest from reference TRBV2 and TRBJ1-1): EPEVTQTPSHQVTQMGQEVILRCVPISNHLYFYWYRQILGQKVEFLVSFYNNEISEKSEIFDDQFSVERPDGSNFTLKIRSTKLEDSAMYFCASSGGQEAFFGQGTRLTVV.

The chain has TRBV28 and TRBJ1-6; D unresolved. Germline CDR1 is MDHEN and CDR2 is SYDVKM. V shed 3 bases and J shed 6 bases, with 9 bases lying between them. The CDR3 consists of 14 residues. The CDR3 loop reads CASSFRQINSPLHF. The DNA for the CDR3 is TGTGCCAGCAGTTTCCGGCAAATTAATTCACCCCTCCACTTT.

The rearrangement uses TRBV25-1 and TRBJ1-5, with D possibly being TRBD1 (5 bases). With 3 bases removed from V and 5 bases from J, the gap between germline ends came to 11 bases. CDR1 MGHDK and CDR2 SYGVNS come from the germline V gene. The CDR3 has 14 residues. In DNA form, the CDR3 reads TGTGCCAGCAGTGATTCTAGGGGCTATCAGCCCCAGCATTTT. This encodes CASSDSRGYQPQHF. Together with reference TRBV25-1 and TRBJ1-5, the CDR3 gives the full variable domain: EADIYQTPRYLVIGTGKKITLECSQTMGHDKMYWYQQDPGMELHLIHYSYGVNSTEKGDLSSESTVSRIRTEHFPLTLESARPSHTSQYLCASSDSRGYQPQHFGDGTRLSIL.

The chain uses TRBV11-2 and TRBJ2-1, with 7 bases lining up with TRBD1. CDR1 is SGHAT, CDR2 FQNNGV, per germline. Trimming cost V 3 bases and J 4 bases; bases outside gene matches: 9. The CDR3 consists of 16 residues. This CDR3 reads CASSLTGTAIYNEQFF. The CDR3 bases are TGTGCCAGCAGCTTGACCGGGACAGCAATTTACAATGAGCAGTTCTTC.

This chain uses TRBV5-1 with TRBJ1-2, with 8 bases aligning to TRBD1. From germline, CDR1 is SGHRS and CDR2 YFSETQ. Trimming at V came to 7 bases and at J to 10 bases, leaving 9 bases not matched to a gene. The CDR3 consists of 12 residues. CDR3 amino acids: CASQDRDGDYTF. The CDR3 nucleotides are TGCGCCAGCCAGGACAGGGACGGCGACTACACCTTC.

V usage is TRBV13 and J usage is TRBJ2-2, with 8 bases identical to TRBD1. Germline V gene data show CDR1 as PRHDT and CDR2 as FYEKMQ (reference sequence). The CDR3 loop spans 18 amino acids. After removal of 1 base from V and 1 base from J, the junction contained 8 bases not matched to a gene. The CDR3 DNA sequence: TGTGCCAGCAGCTTAGCCCCAGGGGGCGGGTTGAACACCGGGGAGCTGTTTTTT. This sequence encodes CASSLAPGGGLNTGELFF.

The V and J genes are TRBV11-2 and TRBJ1-4; D is uncertain. Germline values: CDR1 SGHAT, CDR2 FQNNGV. This CDR3 spans 12 amino acids. Trimming took 3 bases from V and 16 from J, leaving 15 bases between them. CDR3 protein: CASSFEGDTAFF. In nucleotides, the CDR3 is TGTGCCAGCAGCTTCGAAGGAGACACAGCGTTTTTT. The variable domain in full, with the rest retrieved from reference TRBV11-2 and TRBJ1-4, is EAGVAQSPRYKIIEKRQSVAFWCNPISGHATLYWYQQILGQGPKLLIQFQNNGVVDDSQLPKDRFSAERLKGVDSTLKIQPAKLEDSAVYLCASSFEGDTAFFGSGTQLSVL.

CDR3 DNA: TGTGCCAGCAGCCTACATAGGGTGAACACTGAAGCTTTCTTT. Amino acids: CASSLHRVNTEAFF. The chain uses TRBV28 and TRBJ1-1; D remains unclear. Trimming left V 6 bases short and J 0 bases short, with 11 bases between. Germline values: CDR1 MDHEN, CDR2 SYDVKM. The CDR3 runs to 14 residues.

The chain uses TRBV7-9 and TRBJ2-7, with 7 nucleotides matching TRBD1. Trimming cost V 4 bases and J 3 bases; bases outside gene matches: 9. CDR1 SEHNR and CDR2 FQNEAQ come from the germline V gene (reference sequence). This CDR3 has 15 amino acids. The CDR3 DNA sequence: TGTGCCAGCAGCTCCCAACAGGGGTCCTTCTACGAGCAGTACTTC. Encoded protein: CASSSQQGSFYEQYF.

The rearrangement joins TRBV27 to TRBJ2-7; the D gene is possibly TRBD1 (5 bases). CDR1 MNHEY and CDR2 SMNVEV come from the germline V gene (reference sequence). The CDR3 totals 15 residues. V was trimmed by 5 bases and J by 0 bases, leaving 14 bases between them. CDR3 DNA: TGTGCCAGCAGTCCCCATTGGACACCCTCCTACGAGCAGTACTTC. Encoded protein: CASSPHWTPSYEQYF.

The chain joins TRBV7-9 to TRBJ2-7; D uncertain. Trimming removed 5 bases from V and 4 bases from J, with 15 bases in between. Germline V gene lookup returns CDR1 SEHNR and CDR2 FQNEAQ (reference sequence). The CDR3 covers 14 residues. This CDR3 reads CASSLQVDPYEQYF. CDR3 bases: TGTGCCAGCAGCCTCCAGGTGGATCCTTACGAGCAGTACTTC. Supplemented by reference TRBV7-9 and TRBJ2-7, the full variable domain reads DTGVSQNPRHKITKRGQNVTFRCDPISEHNRLYWYRQTLGQGPEFLTYFQNEAQLEKSRLLSDRFSAERPKGSFSTLEIQRTEQGDSAMYLCASSLQVDPYEQYFGPGTRLTVT.

J is TRBJ2-5 and V is TRBV19; TRBD1 aligns across 7 bases. The J call is in doubt because the DNA end fits TRBJ2-7 better. This CDR3 is built from 13 residues. Looked up from germline, CDR1 is LNHDA and CDR2 is SQIVND (reference sequence). CDR3 DNA sequence: TGTGCCAGTAGTGTTGACAGGGCCTACGAGCAGTACTTC. This codes for CASSVDRAYEQYF.

The gene calls are TRBV15 and TRBJ2-7, with 8 bases lining up with TRBD1. Germline loops: CDR1 LNHNV, CDR2 YYDKDF (reference sequence). CDR3 length: 15 amino acids. The V gene end was trimmed by 3 bases and the J gene end by 6 bases; junction bases not matched to a gene: 10. CDR3 coding DNA: TGTGCCACCAGCAGGACCGGGACAGGCTTCATCGAGCAGTACTTC. Its translation is CATSRTGTGFIEQYF.

This clone has just one count. The V gene is TRBV2, the J gene TRBJ2-3; 10 bases match TRBD2. The CDR3 extends over 16 amino acids. The germline CDR1 and CDR2 sequences are SNHLY and FYNNEI. After removal of 6 bases from V and 6 bases from J, the junction contained 12 bases not matched to a gene. CDR3 protein: CASRPKREGGGDTQYF. Here the CDR3 DNA reads TGTGCCAGCAGACCTAAGCGGGAGGGTGGTGGGGATACGCAGTATTTT.

The rearrangement uses TRBV6-6 and TRBJ2-7; 7 bases agree with TRBD2. The CDR3 has 14 residues. Trimming took 6 bases from V and 3 from J; bases not matched to a gene: 8. Germline V gene lookup returns CDR1 MNHNY and CDR2 SVGAGI (reference sequence). The CDR3 DNA reads as TGTGCCAGCAGCCCCGGGGGGACCCACTACGAGCAGTACTTC. Translated, it gives CASSPGGTHYEQYF.

The chain recombines TRBV27 with TRBJ1-1; maybe TRBD1 (5 bases). Per germline, CDR1 MNHEY and CDR2 SMNVEV (reference sequence). Trimming removed 5 bases at V and 2 bases at J, with 12 bases between. There are 14 residues in the CDR3. The CDR3 coding sequence is TGTGCCAGCAGTACAGGAAAGGGCAACACTGAAGCTTTCTTT. It specifies CASSTGKGNTEAFF.

About this clone itself: A read error may account for a junction end that differs from germline. This chain joins TRBV27 and TRBJ2-2; D not resolved. Germline lookup yields CDR1 MNHEY and CDR2 SMNVEV (reference sequence). The CDR3 is 13 amino acids. The CDR3 sequence is CASNLIGTGELFF. CDR3 DNA: TGTGCCAGCAATTTAATAGGCACCGGGGAGCTGTTTTTT.

For this clone: The sample contains more than one DNA sequence encoding this CDR3. This chain connects TRBV13 to TRBJ2-7; TRBD1 agrees at 9 bases. J was trimmed by 4 bases and V by 5 bases; bases with no gene match: 6. The CDR3 has 14 residues. Germline CDR1 PRHDT, CDR2 FYEKMQ (reference sequence). The CDR3 DNA reads as TGTGCCAGCAGCCTCCGGGACAGGGCTTACGAGCAGTACTTC. This gives the protein CASSLRDRAYEQYF.

This clone appeared once. V gene TRBV19 combines with J gene TRBJ2-5; 7 nucleotides agree with TRBD2. CDR1 is LNHDA, CDR2 SQIVND, per germline (reference sequence). J gave up 4 bases and V 7 bases, and 12 bases lay outside the gene matches. The CDR3 is 15 residues long. CDR3: CASTTSGGPRETQYF. The CDR3, as DNA: TGTGCCAGTACCACCTCGGGAGGCCCGCGAGAGACCCAGTACTTC.

The V gene is TRBV7-9, the J gene TRBJ2-7, with D possibly being TRBD2 (5 bases). V shed 1 base and J shed 6 bases, with 19 bases lying between them. Germline values: CDR1 SEHNR, CDR2 FQNEAQ (reference sequence). The CDR3 is made up of 16 amino acids. The CDR3, as DNA: TGTGCCAGCAGCTTAGATTGGACTGGGATGAAGAGCGAGCAGTACTTC. Translation gives CASSLDWTGMKSEQYF. The full variable domain, rest sourced from reference TRBV7-9 and TRBJ2-7, is DTGVSQNPRHKITKRGQNVTFRCDPISEHNRLYWYRQTLGQGPEFLTYFQNEAQLEKSRLLSDRFSAERPKGSFSTLEIQRTEQGDSAMYLCASSLDWTGMKSEQYFGPGTRLTVT.

The rearrangement joins TRBV27 to TRBJ2-4; 8 bases agree with TRBD2. The trim removed 4 bases at V and 1 base at J, leaving 12 bases unmatched. CDR3 length: 18 residues. Germline V gives CDR1 MNHEY, CDR2 SMNVEV (reference sequence). The CDR3 bases are TGTGCCAGCAGTTCCTACCTACAGCGGGAGTGGGCCAAAAACATTCAGTACTTC. Protein: CASSSYLQREWAKNIQYF.

V is TRBV5-8 and J is TRBJ1-1, with D uncertain. CDR3 size: 15 residues. Germline CDR1 SGHTS, CDR2 YDEGEE. Trimming cost V 0 bases and J 0 bases, with 9 bases left between them. The CDR3 here is CASSLGRLVNTEAFF. CDR3 sequence (DNA): TGTGCCAGCAGCTTGGGTCGGTTAGTGAACACTGAAGCTTTCTTT.

Only a few counts were recorded for this clone. The V gene is TRBV10-3, the J gene TRBJ1-5; no firm D call. The CDR3 extends over 12 amino acids. Trimming removed 2 bases from V and 3 bases from J, with 2 bases in between. Germline values: CDR1 ENHRY, CDR2 SYGVKD. This CDR3 is CAISEVNQPQHF. In nucleotides, the CDR3 is TGTGCCATCAGTGAGGTCAATCAGCCCCAGCATTTT.

Turning to this clone: This sample includes further DNA sequences coding for the same CDR3. This chain links TRBV7-9 with TRBJ2-7, with a weak D call TRBD1 (6 bases). V lost 5 bases, J lost 2 bases, and 10 bases lay in between. The germline CDR1 and CDR2 sequences are SEHNR and FQNEAQ (reference sequence). This CDR3 contains 13 residues. In DNA, the CDR3 is TGTGCCAGCAGCCCAGGGGACACCTACGAGCAGTACTTC. This codes for CASSPGDTYEQYF.

This chain connects TRBV27 to TRBJ1-2, with TRBD1 as a possible D gene (6 bases). The CDR3 is 14 amino acids. V gave up 4 bases and J gave up 4 bases, with 13 bases separating them. Germline CDR1 and CDR2: MNHEY and SMNVEV (reference sequence). This chain's CDR3 is CASSSLQGGYGYTF. As DNA, the CDR3 is TGTGCCAGCAGTTCCCTACAGGGTGGCTATGGCTACACCTTC.